One and the same sample provided the 14 T cell receptor beta chains below, sequenced in a study of T cell repertoires in cytomegalovirus infection. Using its own MiXCR run on the reads, TCRdb lists one record per CDR3 protein. This table holds a few hundred thousand distinct CDR3 sequences, 22% found once. What these receptors recognize is not known. This material consisted of cultured PBMCs, taken from culture after CMV antigen stimulation. These receptors all come from a human donor in good health (CMV status not recorded). Some clones in this sample may be carry-over from other donors' samples.

The chain has TRBV20-1 and TRBJ2-1; D not certain. Looked up from germline, CDR1 is DFQATT and CDR2 is SNEGSKA (reference sequence). The germline V and J ends were trimmed by 1 base and 7 bases, with 14 bases remaining between them. The CDR3 contains 14 residues. CDR3 sequence: CSARVSRRYNEQFF. Written as DNA, the CDR3 is TGCAGTGCTAGAGTATCTCGAAGGTATAATGAGCAGTTCTTC.

This clonotype has at least ten counts. CDR3 protein: CASSSSGSHYTF. The CDR3 bases are TGTGCCAGCAGCTCCTCGGGAAGTCACTACACCTTC. V and J are TRBV7-3 and TRBJ1-2; D unresolved. In germline, CDR1 is SGHTA, CDR2 FQGTGA. Trimming cost V 4 bases and J 10 bases, with 13 bases left between them. The CDR3 sequence is 12 residues long.

This clonotype was detected a few times. This chain connects TRBV4-2 to TRBJ2-5, with D uncertain. The CDR3 length is 14 residues. Germline CDR1 LGHNA, CDR2 YNFKEQ. V gave up 0 bases and J gave up 1 base, with 6 bases separating them. CDR3 loop: CASSQDPVQETQYF. CDR3 sequence (DNA): TGTGCCAGCAGCCAAGATCCAGTCCAAGAGACCCAGTACTTC.

This clonotype has at least ten counts. The chain joins TRBV7-2 to TRBJ2-5; 11 bases are shared with TRBD2. This CDR3 contains 16 residues. CDR1 and CDR2 (germline): SGHTA, FQGNSA. V trimming: 1 base; J trimming: 4 bases; junction bases outside the gene matches: 5. CDR3 coding DNA: TGTGCCAGCAGCTTAGGGGGACTAGCGGCCGCAGAGACCCAGTACTTC. This codes for CASSLGGLAAAETQYF.

In its sample, this clonotype was seen many times. The chain is built from TRBV11-1 and TRBJ2-7, with a weak D call TRBD2 (6 bases). Trimming cost V 2 bases and J 3 bases, with 20 bases left between them. This CDR3 comprises 17 residues. Germline V gene lookup returns CDR1 SGHAT and CDR2 FQDESV (reference sequence). This CDR3 is CASSLNGRETFFYEQYF. The CDR3 DNA follows: TGTGCCAGCAGCTTAAATGGTCGGGAGACATTCTTCTACGAGCAGTACTTC.

This clonotype was recorded a few times. This chain joins TRBV5-6 and TRBJ2-5; D call uncertain. The CDR3 loop spans 14 amino acids. V was shortened by 1 base and J by 2 bases, with 9 bases between the two germline ends. In germline, CDR1 is SGHDT, CDR2 YYEEEE. CDR3 sequence: CASSLLVPQETQYF. CDR3 nucleotide sequence: TGTGCCAGCAGCTTGTTAGTACCACAAGAGACCCAGTACTTC.

This clonotype turned up a few times. V and J are TRBV27 and TRBJ2-5; 15 nucleotides match TRBD2. Germline V gene data show CDR1 as MNHEY and CDR2 as SMNVEV (reference sequence). V lost 6 bases to trimming and J lost 5 bases; unmatched junction nucleotides: 4. The CDR3 is made up of 15 amino acids. Written as DNA, the CDR3 is TGTGCCAGCAGGGGACTAGCGGGAGGAGGTGAGACCCAGTACTTC. It translates to CASRGLAGGGETQYF.

This chain connects TRBV19 to TRBJ2-4; D is unresolved. The CDR3 runs 13 residues. The germline V and J ends were trimmed by 1 base and 7 bases, with 8 bases remaining between them. Germline lookup yields CDR1 LNHDA and CDR2 SQIVND (reference sequence). The CDR3 here is CASSIVGRNIQYF. The CDR3 DNA reads TGTGCCAGTAGTATAGTTGGACGGAACATTCAGTACTTC.

This clonotype was counted a few times. This chain connects TRBV12-5 to TRBJ2-1; 12 bases are a match to TRBD2. The junction had 9 bases not matched to a gene; V was cut back by 5 bases and J by 7 bases. There are 16 residues in the CDR3. CDR1 LGHNT and CDR2 FRNRAP come from the germline V gene. Here the CDR3 DNA reads TGTGCTAGTGGTAAAGGCTCTAGCGGGAGGGGGAATGAGCAGTTCTTC. It codes for CASGKGSSGRGNEQFF.

The V gene is TRBV12-3 or TRBV12-4, the J gene TRBJ1-5, with 11 bases aligning to TRBD1. J lost 6 bases, V lost 6 bases, and 7 bases had no gene match. The CDR3 extends over 15 amino acids. CDR3 sequence: CASSNGQGATQPQHF. CDR3 nucleotide sequence: TGTGCCAGCAGCAATGGACAGGGGGCGACTCAGCCCCAGCATTTT.

This clonotype showed up many times. The chain has TRBV14 and TRBJ2-2; 7 nucleotides agree with TRBD2. Per the germline V gene, CDR1 is SGHDN and CDR2 is FVKESK. After removal of 0 bases from V and 7 bases from J, the junction contained 11 bases not matched to a gene. The CDR3 is 17 amino acids. This CDR3 is CASSQDPLAGAVGELFF. CDR3 bases: TGTGCCAGCAGCCAAGACCCGTTGGCGGGAGCGGTCGGGGAGCTGTTTTTT. Using reference TRBV14 and TRBJ2-2 for the parts outside the CDR3, the full variable domain is EAGVTQFPSHSVIEKGQTVTLRCDPISGHDNLYWYRRVMGKEIKFLLHFVKESKQDESGMPNNRFLAERTGGTYSTLKVQPAELEDSGVYFCASSQDPLAGAVGELFFGEGSRLTVL.

This clonotype was found a few times. This sequence joins TRBV7-2 and TRBJ2-1, with D possibly matching TRBD2 (6 bases). The CDR3 sequence is 13 residues long. CDR1 SGHTA and CDR2 FQGNSA come from the germline V gene. V lost 5 bases and J 10 bases, leaving 15 bases between the germline ends. The CDR3 here is CASSKDYRDEQFF. CDR3 DNA sequence: TGTGCCAGCAGCAAGGACTATCGGGACGAGCAGTTCTTC. The complete variable domain, with remaining parts taken from reference TRBV7-2 and TRBJ2-1, reads GAGVSQSPSNKVTEKGKDVELRCDPISGHTALYWYRQSLGQGLEFLIYFQGNSAPDKSGLPSDRFSAERTGGSVSTLTIQRTQQEDSAVYLCASSKDYRDEQFFGPGTRLTVL.

Ten or more counts support this clonotype. V gene TRBV6-2 or TRBV6-3 combines with J gene TRBJ2-7; D unclear. The CDR3 is 13 residues long. Trimming cost V 4 bases and J 6 bases, with 13 bases left between them. CDR1 MNHEY and CDR2 SVGEGT come from the germline V gene. The CDR3 DNA follows: TGTGCCAGCAGTTTAGGCAGAGGTCGCGAGCAGTACGTC. This gives the protein CASSLGRGREQYV.

The V call is TRBV10-2, the J call TRBJ2-2, with TRBD1 identical over 7 bases. The CDR3 spans 15 residues. Germline CDR1 and CDR2: WSHSY and SAAADI. Germline trimming cut 1 base from V and 2 bases from J; bases unmatched to any gene: 1. Written as DNA, the CDR3 is TGCGCCAGCAGTGAGTGGGACAGAAACACCGGGGAGCTGTTTTTT. It is translated as CASSEWDRNTGELFF.